These 28 T cell receptor beta chains share one sample of origin, sequenced in a study of blood T cell repertoires in COVID-19. The protocol was immunoSEQ multiplex PCR, while the TCRdb copy is restricted to in-frame clones and leaves out a portion. The data hold 250,000 to 350,000 clones, with roughly nine tenths observed a single time. Sequenced input: PBMCs or T cells enriched from blood (not recorded which). The source is a middle-aged woman who had recovered from COVID-19.

This chain joins TRBV2 and TRBJ1-6; 7 positions match TRBD1. The V gene's germline CDR1 is SNHLY and CDR2 FYNNEI. V lost 9 bases, J lost 5 bases, and 4 bases stayed unmatched. The CDR3 runs to 13 residues. The CDR3 DNA reads as TGTGCCAGTGGGACAGAAAATAATTCACCCCTCCACTTT. Its translation: CASGTENNSPLHF.

CDR3 bases: TGTGCCAGCATTGGGCCGTTCCCCTCCTACGAGCAGTACTTC. Amino acid sequence: CASIGPFPSYEQYF. The chain has TRBV6-5 and TRBJ2-7; D unresolved. V was pared by 7 bases and J by 0 bases, with 13 bases between. Germline CDR1 and CDR2: MNHEY and SVGAGI. The CDR3 has 14 residues.

The chain couples TRBV18 to TRBJ2-1; 9 bases are a match to TRBD2. V lost 0 bases to trimming and J lost 5 bases; unmatched junction nucleotides: 11. The CDR3 has 18 amino acids. Germline CDR1 KGHSH, CDR2 LQKENI. The CDR3 DNA reads as TGTGCCAGCTCACCACCACTCAGCAGCGGGAGGTCCAACAATGAGCAGTTCTTC. Encoded protein: CASSPPLSSGRSNNEQFF.

This chain links TRBV5-1 with TRBJ2-7; 9 nucleotides agree with TRBD2. V was clipped by 1 base and J by 1 base; unmatched bases: 6. There are 16 residues in the CDR3. CDR1 is SGHRS, CDR2 YFSETQ, per germline. The CDR3 bases are TGCGCCAGCAGCTTGCCCCGACTAGCGGATTCCTACGAGCAGTACTTC. Its translation: CASSLPRLADSYEQYF.

V and J are TRBV7-9 and TRBJ2-1; no clear D. The CDR3 loop spans 14 amino acids. Germline V gene lookup returns CDR1 SEHNR and CDR2 FQNEAQ (reference sequence). V lost 1 base, J lost 9 bases, and 13 bases lay in between. CDR3 loop: CASSLGDLDGEQFF. Written as DNA, the CDR3 is TGTGCCAGCAGCTTAGGCGACTTAGACGGTGAGCAGTTCTTC.

As regards this clone: The junction shows a germline mismatch at one end, possibly a read error. The chain links TRBV2 to TRBJ2-5, with 12 bases that match TRBD1. Germline-derived CDR1 and CDR2 are SNHLY and FYNNEI. The CDR3 runs to 15 residues. The CDR3 sequence is CACRSGTGGTETQYF. The CDR3 DNA sequence: TGTGCCTGCAGATCCGGGACAGGGGGCACAGAGACCCAGTACTTC. Drawing the rest from reference TRBV2 and TRBJ2-5, the complete variable domain is EPEVTQTPSHQVTQMGQEVILRCVPISNHLYFYWYRQILGQKVEFLVSFYNNEISEKSEIFDDQFSVERPDGSNFTLKIRSTKLEDSAMYFCACRSGTGGTETQYFGPGTRLLVL.

J is TRBJ1-5 and V is TRBV7-8; possibly TRBD1 for D (5 bases). The CDR3 loop spans 18 amino acids. In germline, CDR1 is SGHVS, CDR2 FQNEAQ. V lost 5 bases, J lost 0 bases, and 20 bases lay in between. The CDR3 sequence is CASSTGTHRIYSNQPQHF. The CDR3 nucleotides read TGTGCCAGCAGCACGGGGACTCACCGCATCTATAGCAATCAGCCCCAGCATTTT.

The chain combines TRBV20-1 with TRBJ2-4; D is possibly TRBD1 (5 bases). V dropped 1 base and J dropped 12 bases, with 10 bases sitting between them. Germline-derived CDR1 and CDR2 are DFQATT and SNEGSKA (reference sequence). The CDR3 sequence is 11 residues long. In nucleotides, the CDR3 is TGCAGTGCTAGAGGACAGCTTACTCAGTACTTC. Its protein product is CSARGQLTQYF.

This chain joins TRBV10-1 and TRBJ1-5; a possible D gene is TRBD1 (5 bases). Per the germline V gene, CDR1 is WNHNN and CDR2 is SYGVQD (reference sequence). Trimming cost V 4 bases and J 2 bases, with 6 bases left between them. The length of the CDR3 is 13 residues. The CDR3 region is CASSGGGNQPQHF. CDR3 nucleotides: TGCGCCAGCAGTGGGGGGGGCAATCAGCCCCAGCATTTT.

The chain is built from TRBV30 and TRBJ2-2; 8 bases align to TRBD1. Trimming cost V 4 bases and J 0 bases; bases outside gene matches: 1. This CDR3 comprises 14 residues. CDR1 GTSNPN and CDR2 SVGIG come from the germline V gene (reference sequence). Here the CDR3 DNA reads TGTGCCTGGAAGGACAGGGCGAACACCGGGGAGCTGTTTTTT. Protein sequence: CAWKDRANTGELFF.

The chain recombines TRBV5-6 with TRBJ1-1, with 8 positions matching TRBD1. With V trimmed by 6 bases and J by 1 base, 2 bases remained unmatched. The CDR3 is 13 residues long. Germline V gene data show CDR1 as SGHDT and CDR2 as YYEEEE. This CDR3 reads CASNDRGNTEAFF. Here the CDR3 DNA reads TGTGCCAGCAATGACAGGGGGAACACTGAAGCTTTCTTT.

The chain recombines TRBV7-2 with TRBJ2-4, with D perhaps TRBD2 (5 bases). V lost 1 base, J lost 7 bases, and 11 bases lay in between. This CDR3 has 14 amino acids. Germline CDR1 is SGHTA and CDR2 is FQGNSA. This chain's CDR3 is CASSLVGGGNIQYF. DNA for the CDR3: TGTGCCAGCAGCTTAGTTGGAGGTGGGAACATTCAGTACTTC.

This rearrangement joins TRBV5-3 to TRBJ2-7; tentatively, D is TRBD2 (6 bases). TRBV5-3 is an open reading frame, and its role is uncertain. The CDR3 covers 18 residues. The ends were cut back, 3 bases at V and 0 bases at J, with 22 bases in the middle. Here the CDR3 reads CARSYYLKLARSSYEQYF. Written as DNA, the CDR3 is TGTGCCAGAAGCTATTATCTGAAGCTAGCGCGGAGCTCCTACGAGCAGTACTTC.

The chain couples TRBV5-6 to TRBJ1-1; 7 bases are a match to TRBD1. The CDR3 spans 15 residues. Germline trimming cut 1 base from V and 8 bases from J; bases unmatched to any gene: 11. Germline V gene sequence: CDR1 SGHDT, CDR2 YYEEEE. The DNA of the CDR3 is TGTGCCAGCAGCTTGTCTGACAGGGCCTCAGGGGAAGCTTTCTTT. The encoded protein is CASSLSDRASGEAFF.

The chain employs TRBV7-2 and TRBJ2-1, with 8 bases fitting TRBD2. Germline lookup yields CDR1 SGHTA and CDR2 FQGNSA. This CDR3 has 14 residues. V was clipped by 1 base and J by 8 bases; unmatched bases: 4. The CDR3: CASSLGSGGYEQFF. CDR3 coding DNA: TGTGCCAGCAGCTTAGGCAGCGGGGGTTATGAGCAGTTCTTC.

The chain is built from TRBV25-1 and TRBJ1-6; D may be TRBD1 (5 bases). Germline loops: CDR1 MGHDK, CDR2 SYGVNS. Between the trimmed V and J ends, which lost 7 bases and 5 bases, there was a span of 15 bases. The CDR3 sequence is 15 residues long. The CDR3 sequence: CASNPAAGNNSPLHF. DNA of the CDR3: TGTGCCAGCAACCCCGCGGCAGGGAATAATTCACCCCTCCACTTT.

The chain combines TRBV11-2 with TRBJ2-3; 10 bases map to TRBD2. V was clipped by 3 bases and J by 4 bases; unmatched bases: 4. The germline V gene encodes CDR1 SGHAT and CDR2 FQNNGV. The CDR3 consists of 15 residues. The chain's CDR3 is CASSFLAGVADTQYF. The CDR3 DNA reads as TGTGCCAGCAGCTTCCTAGCGGGAGTGGCAGATACGCAGTATTTT. Filled out from reference TRBV11-2 and TRBJ2-3, the complete variable domain reads EAGVAQSPRYKIIEKRQSVAFWCNPISGHATLYWYQQILGQGPKLLIQFQNNGVVDDSQLPKDRFSAERLKGVDSTLKIQPAKLEDSAVYLCASSFLAGVADTQYFGPGTRLTVL.

V gene TRBV24-1 combines with J gene TRBJ2-5, with 14 positions matching TRBD2. This CDR3 is 20 amino acids long. Germline V gene sequence: CDR1 KGHDR, CDR2 SFDVKD. V trimming: 5 bases; J trimming: 1 base; junction bases outside the gene matches: 14. Here the CDR3 reads CATSGRGWGTSGGSQETQYF. CDR3 nucleotide sequence: TGTGCCACCAGTGGCAGGGGTTGGGGGACTAGCGGGGGCTCCCAAGAGACCCAGTACTTC.

The V call is TRBV7-2, the J call TRBJ1-2; D is uncertain. Per germline, CDR1 SGHTA and CDR2 FQGNSA. V gave up 0 bases and J gave up 4 bases, with 9 bases separating them. The CDR3 is 14 residues long. The CDR3 DNA follows: TGTGCCAGCAGCTTAGCGACGGAGCTCTATGGCTACACCTTC. This encodes CASSLATELYGYTF.

This sequence joins TRBV5-5 and TRBJ1-2; possible D gene TRBD1, 6 bases. Trimming stripped 0 bases from V and 6 bases from J, with 15 bases between. The length of the CDR3 is 15 residues. The germline V gene has CDR1 SGHKS and CDR2 YYEKEE (reference sequence). Here the CDR3 reads CASSLAGRGMDGYTF. In DNA form, the CDR3 reads TGTGCCAGCAGCTTGGCCGGGAGGGGGATGGATGGCTACACCTTC.

The chain recombines TRBV28 with TRBJ2-1, with D possibly being TRBD2 (6 bases). Trimming took off 9 bases at V and 9 bases at J, with 9 bases between the two ends. The V gene's germline CDR1 is MDHEN and CDR2 SYDVKM. The CDR3 is made up of 10 amino acids. CDR3 bases: TGTGCCAGGGACGGGGGTGAGCAGTTCTTC. Its translation: CARDGGEQFF. Drawing the rest from reference TRBV28 and TRBJ2-1, the complete variable domain is DVKVTQSSRYLVKRTGEKVFLECVQDMDHENMFWYRQDPGLGLRLIYFSYDVKMKEKGDIPEGYSVSREKKERFSLILESASTNQTSMYLCARDGGEQFFGPGTRLTVL.

This clone was counted between two and nine times. This chain connects TRBV6-2 or TRBV6-3 to TRBJ1-5; D may be TRBD1 (6 bases). The CDR3 runs to 14 residues. Trimming pared 4 bases from V and 3 bases from J, leaving 10 bases between. CDR1 and CDR2 from the germline V gene are MNHEY and SVGEGT. The CDR3 sequence: CASSLDRSNQPQHF. The CDR3 DNA sequence: TGTGCCAGCAGTTTAGACAGGTCCAATCAGCCCCAGCATTTT.

The CDR3 protein is CASRRRPSADNEQFF. The CDR3 nucleotides are TGTGCCAGCCGTCGCCGTCCTAGCGCAGACAATGAGCAGTTCTTC. The chain employs TRBV11-3 and TRBJ2-1, with a tentative D call TRBD2 (6 bases). Germline V gene sequence: CDR1 SGHNT, CDR2 YENEEA. The CDR3 extends over 15 amino acids. Between the trimmed V and J ends, which lost 8 bases and 5 bases, there was a span of 19 bases.

CDR3 loop: CASSPTGLATFF. Written as DNA, the CDR3 is TGTGCCAGCAGCCCCACAGGACTAGCGACCTTCTTC. The chain recombines TRBV14 with TRBJ2-1, with 9 bases identical to TRBD2. Per the germline V gene, CDR1 is SGHDN and CDR2 is FVKESK. The CDR3 runs to 12 residues. V trimming: 4 bases; J trimming: 16 bases; junction bases outside the gene matches: 8.

V is TRBV9 and J is TRBJ2-2; TRBD1 aligns across 10 bases. V shed 0 bases and J 3 bases; nucleotides not matched to a gene: 2. The CDR3 extends over 16 amino acids. Germline assignment: CDR1 SGDLS and CDR2 YYNGEE. CDR3 bases: TGTGCCAGCAGCGTAGAGGGACAGGGGTACACCGGGGAGCTGTTTTTT. This translates into CASSVEGQGYTGELFF.

This clone appeared once. This chain uses TRBV6-2 or TRBV6-3 with TRBJ2-7; D perhaps matches TRBD2 (6 bases). From germline, CDR1 is MNHEY and CDR2 SVGEGT. CDR3 length: 15 amino acids. V was clipped by 5 bases and J by 0 bases, with 14 bases between them. The CDR3: CASSRLGGASYEQYF. Written as DNA, the CDR3 is TGTGCCAGCAGTCGCCTCGGGGGAGCCTCCTACGAGCAGTACTTC.

The rearrangement uses TRBV9 and TRBJ1-4, with a weak D call TRBD1 (6 bases). V dropped 0 bases and J dropped 5 bases, with 17 bases sitting between them. In germline, CDR1 is SGDLS, CDR2 YYNGEE. CDR3 size: 17 residues. The CDR3, as DNA: TGTGCCAGCAGCGTAGGTCCATTTGGGCAGGGGAATGAAAAACTGTTTTTT. Its translation is CASSVGPFGQGNEKLFF.

This chain joins TRBV5-1 and TRBJ2-3, with 7 positions matching TRBD1. Germline loops: CDR1 SGHRS, CDR2 YFSETQ. Losses at the gene ends were 4 bases for V and 0 bases for J; bases not matched to a gene: 8. This CDR3 has 16 residues. The chain's CDR3 is CASSEWTGISTDTQYF. Written as DNA, the CDR3 is TGCGCCAGCAGCGAATGGACAGGAATTAGCACAGATACGCAGTATTTT. The full variable domain, in which reference TRBV5-1 and TRBJ2-3 provide the parts outside the CDR3, is KAGVTQTPRYLIKTRGQQVTLSCSPISGHRSVSWYQQTPGQGLQFLFEYFSETQRNKGNFPGRFSGRQFSNSRSEMNVSTLELGDSALYLCASSEWTGISTDTQYFGPGTRLTVL.